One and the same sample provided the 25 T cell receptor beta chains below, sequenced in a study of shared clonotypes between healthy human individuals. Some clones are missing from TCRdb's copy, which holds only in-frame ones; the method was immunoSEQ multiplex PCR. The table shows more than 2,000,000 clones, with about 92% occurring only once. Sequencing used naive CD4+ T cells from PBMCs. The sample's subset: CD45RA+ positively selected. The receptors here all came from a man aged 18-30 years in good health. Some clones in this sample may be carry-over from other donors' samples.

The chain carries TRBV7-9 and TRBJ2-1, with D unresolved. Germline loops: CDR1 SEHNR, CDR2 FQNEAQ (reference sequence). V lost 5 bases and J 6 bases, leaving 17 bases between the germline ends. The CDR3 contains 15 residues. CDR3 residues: CASSPRRSSVNEQFF. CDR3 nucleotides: TGTGCCAGCAGCCCTCGAAGATCGTCCGTCAATGAGCAGTTCTTC. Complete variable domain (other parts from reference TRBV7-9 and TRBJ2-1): DTGVSQNPRHKITKRGQNVTFRCDPISEHNRLYWYRQTLGQGPEFLTYFQNEAQLEKSRLLSDRFSAERPKGSFSTLEIQRTEQGDSAMYLCASSPRRSSVNEQFFGPGTRLTVL.

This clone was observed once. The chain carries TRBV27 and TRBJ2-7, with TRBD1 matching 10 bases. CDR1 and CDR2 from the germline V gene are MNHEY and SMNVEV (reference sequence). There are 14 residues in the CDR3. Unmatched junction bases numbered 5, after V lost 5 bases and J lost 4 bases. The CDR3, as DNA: TGTGCCAGCAGTCCGGGACAGGGGTGGTACGAGCAGTACTTC. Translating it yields CASSPGQGWYEQYF.

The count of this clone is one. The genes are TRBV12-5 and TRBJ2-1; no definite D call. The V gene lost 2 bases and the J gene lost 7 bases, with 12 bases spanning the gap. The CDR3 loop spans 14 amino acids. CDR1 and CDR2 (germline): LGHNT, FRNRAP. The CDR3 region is CASGLRVSSNEQFF. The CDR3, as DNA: TGTGCTAGTGGTTTGCGTGTTAGCAGTAATGAGCAGTTCTTC.

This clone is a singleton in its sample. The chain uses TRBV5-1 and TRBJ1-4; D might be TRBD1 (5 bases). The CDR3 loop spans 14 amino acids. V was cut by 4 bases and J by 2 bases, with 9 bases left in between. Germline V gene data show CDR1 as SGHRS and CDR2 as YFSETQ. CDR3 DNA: TGCGCCAGCAGCCAGGGAGGGACTAATGAAAAACTGTTTTTT. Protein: CASSQGGTNEKLFF. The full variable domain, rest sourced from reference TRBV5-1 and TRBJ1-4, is KAGVTQTPRYLIKTRGQQVTLSCSPISGHRSVSWYQQTPGQGLQFLFEYFSETQRNKGNFPGRFSGRQFSNSRSEMNVSTLELGDSALYLCASSQGGTNEKLFFGSGTQLSVL.

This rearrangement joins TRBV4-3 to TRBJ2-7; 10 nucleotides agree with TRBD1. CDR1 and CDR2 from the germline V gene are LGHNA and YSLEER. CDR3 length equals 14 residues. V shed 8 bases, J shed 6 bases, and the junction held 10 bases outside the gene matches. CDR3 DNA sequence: TGCGCCAGCTCGTTAGGGACAGGGGAGGCCGAGCAGTACTTC. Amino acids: CASSLGTGEAEQYF.

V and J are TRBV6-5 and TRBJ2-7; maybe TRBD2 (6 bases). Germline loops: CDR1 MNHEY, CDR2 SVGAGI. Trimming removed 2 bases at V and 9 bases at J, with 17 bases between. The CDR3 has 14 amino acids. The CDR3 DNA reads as TGTGCCAGCAGTTACCACCCTAGCGAGAGCCGGCAGTACTTC. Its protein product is CASSYHPSESRQYF.

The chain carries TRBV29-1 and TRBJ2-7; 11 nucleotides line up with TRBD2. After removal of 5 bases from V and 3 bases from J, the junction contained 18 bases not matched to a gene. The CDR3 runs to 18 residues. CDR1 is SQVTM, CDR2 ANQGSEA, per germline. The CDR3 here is CSVKIRPRAGTSGYEQYF. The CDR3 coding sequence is TGCAGCGTTAAGATCCGGCCGAGAGCCGGGACTAGCGGCTACGAGCAGTACTTC.

In DNA, the CDR3 is TGTGCCAGCAGGGGTGCGGGAGGGCCTCTCGAGCAGTACTTC. Translated: CASRGAGGPLEQYF. The chain combines TRBV11-2 with TRBJ2-7; TRBD2 matches 9 bases. The CDR3 sequence is 14 residues long. With 6 bases clipped from V and 6 bases from J, the junction kept 9 bases outside the gene matches. Germline-derived CDR1 and CDR2 are SGHAT and FQNNGV.

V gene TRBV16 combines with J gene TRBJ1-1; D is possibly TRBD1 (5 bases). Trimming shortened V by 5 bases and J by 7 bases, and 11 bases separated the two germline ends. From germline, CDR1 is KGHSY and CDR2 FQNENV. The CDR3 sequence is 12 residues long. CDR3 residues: CASSYDRYEAFF. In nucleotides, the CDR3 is TGTGCCAGCAGCTACGACAGATATGAAGCTTTCTTT.

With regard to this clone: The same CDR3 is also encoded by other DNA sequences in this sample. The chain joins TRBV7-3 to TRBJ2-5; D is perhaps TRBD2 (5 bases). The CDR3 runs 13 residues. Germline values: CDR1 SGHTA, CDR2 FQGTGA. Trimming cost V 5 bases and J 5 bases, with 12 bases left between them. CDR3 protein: CASSPRGAETQYF. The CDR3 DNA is TGTGCCAGCAGCCCCCGGGGTGCCGAGACCCAGTACTTC.

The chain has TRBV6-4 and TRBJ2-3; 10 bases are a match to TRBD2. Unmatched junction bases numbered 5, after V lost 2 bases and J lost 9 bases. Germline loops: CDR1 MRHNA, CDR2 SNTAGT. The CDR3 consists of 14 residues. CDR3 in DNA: TGTGCCAGCAGTGACCCGTCTAGCGGGAGAACGCAGTATTTT. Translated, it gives CASSDPSSGRTQYF.

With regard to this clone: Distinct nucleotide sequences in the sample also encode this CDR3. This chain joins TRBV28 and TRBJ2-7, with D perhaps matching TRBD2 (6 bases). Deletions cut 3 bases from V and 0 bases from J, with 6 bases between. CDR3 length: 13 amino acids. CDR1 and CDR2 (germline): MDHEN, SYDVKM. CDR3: CASSLGGSYEQYF. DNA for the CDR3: TGTGCCAGCAGTTTGGGAGGCTCCTACGAGCAGTACTTC.

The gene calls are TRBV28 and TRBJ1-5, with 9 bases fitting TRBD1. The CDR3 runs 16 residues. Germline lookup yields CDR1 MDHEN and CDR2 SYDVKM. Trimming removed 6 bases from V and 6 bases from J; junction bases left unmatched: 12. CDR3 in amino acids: CASSPLQGARSQPQHF. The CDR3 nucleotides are TGTGCCAGCAGCCCACTACAGGGGGCGCGGAGTCAGCCCCAGCATTTT.

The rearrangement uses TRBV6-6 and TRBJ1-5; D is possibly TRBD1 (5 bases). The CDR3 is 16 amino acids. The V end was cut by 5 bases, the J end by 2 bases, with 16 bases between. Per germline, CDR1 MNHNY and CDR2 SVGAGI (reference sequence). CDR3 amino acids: CASSPYQGEGNQPQHF. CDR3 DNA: TGTGCCAGCAGTCCCTACCAGGGAGAGGGCAATCAGCCCCAGCATTTT.

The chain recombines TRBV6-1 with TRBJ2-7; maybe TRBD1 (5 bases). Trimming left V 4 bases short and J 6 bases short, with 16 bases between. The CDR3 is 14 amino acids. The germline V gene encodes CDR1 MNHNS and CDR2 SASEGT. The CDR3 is CASSVRYGATEQYF. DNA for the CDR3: TGTGCCAGCAGTGTACGATATGGGGCCACCGAGCAGTACTTC.

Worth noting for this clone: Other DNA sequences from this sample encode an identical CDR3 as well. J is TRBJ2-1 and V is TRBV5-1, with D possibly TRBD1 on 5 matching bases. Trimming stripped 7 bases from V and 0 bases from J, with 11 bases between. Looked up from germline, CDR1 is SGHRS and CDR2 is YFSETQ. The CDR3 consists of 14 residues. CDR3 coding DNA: TGCGCCAGCTCGACAGATAGCTCCTACAATGAGCAGTTCTTC. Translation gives CASSTDSSYNEQFF. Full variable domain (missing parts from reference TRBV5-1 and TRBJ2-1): KAGVTQTPRYLIKTRGQQVTLSCSPISGHRSVSWYQQTPGQGLQFLFEYFSETQRNKGNFPGRFSGRQFSNSRSEMNVSTLELGDSALYLCASSTDSSYNEQFFGPGTRLTVL.

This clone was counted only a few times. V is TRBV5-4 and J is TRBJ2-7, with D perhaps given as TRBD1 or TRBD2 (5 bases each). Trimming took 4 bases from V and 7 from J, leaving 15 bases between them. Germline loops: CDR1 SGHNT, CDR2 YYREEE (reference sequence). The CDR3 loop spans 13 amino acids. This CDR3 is CASSPRDLREQYF. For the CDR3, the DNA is TGTGCCAGCAGCCCCAGGGACCTCCGGGAGCAGTACTTC.

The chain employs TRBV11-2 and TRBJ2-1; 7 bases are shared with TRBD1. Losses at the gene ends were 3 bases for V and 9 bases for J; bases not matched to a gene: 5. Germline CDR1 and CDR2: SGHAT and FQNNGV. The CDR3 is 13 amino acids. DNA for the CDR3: TGTGCCAGCAGCTTGACAGGGACAAGTGAGCAGTTCTTC. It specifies CASSLTGTSEQFF.

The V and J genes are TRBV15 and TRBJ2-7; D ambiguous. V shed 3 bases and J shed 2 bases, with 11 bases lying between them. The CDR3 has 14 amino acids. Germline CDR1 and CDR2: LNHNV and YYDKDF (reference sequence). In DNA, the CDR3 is TGTGCCACCAGCAGGGAGACCGGACCCTACGAGCAGTACTTC. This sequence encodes CATSRETGPYEQYF.

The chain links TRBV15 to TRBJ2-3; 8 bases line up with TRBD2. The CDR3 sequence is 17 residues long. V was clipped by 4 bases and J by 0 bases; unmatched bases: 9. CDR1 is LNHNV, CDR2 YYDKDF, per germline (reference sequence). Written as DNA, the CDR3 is TGTGCCACCAGCACCGATACTAGCGGACGCAGCACAGATACGCAGTATTTT. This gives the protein CATSTDTSGRSTDTQYF.

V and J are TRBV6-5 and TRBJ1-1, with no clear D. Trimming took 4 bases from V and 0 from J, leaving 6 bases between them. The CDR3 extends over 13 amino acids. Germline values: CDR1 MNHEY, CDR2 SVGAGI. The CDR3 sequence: CASSLELNTEAFF. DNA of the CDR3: TGTGCCAGCAGTTTGGAGTTGAACACTGAAGCTTTCTTT.

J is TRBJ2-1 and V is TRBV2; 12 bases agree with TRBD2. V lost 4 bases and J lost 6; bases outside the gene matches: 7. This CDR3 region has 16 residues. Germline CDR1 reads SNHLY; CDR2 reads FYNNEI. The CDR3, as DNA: TGTGCCAGCAGTGGAGGTGGGACTAGCGGGTTCAATGAGCAGTTCTTC. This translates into CASSGGGTSGFNEQFF. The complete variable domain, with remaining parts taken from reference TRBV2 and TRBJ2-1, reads EPEVTQTPSHQVTQMGQEVILRCVPISNHLYFYWYRQILGQKVEFLVSFYNNEISEKSEIFDDQFSVERPDGSNFTLKIRSTKLEDSAMYFCASSGGGTSGFNEQFFGPGTRLTVL.

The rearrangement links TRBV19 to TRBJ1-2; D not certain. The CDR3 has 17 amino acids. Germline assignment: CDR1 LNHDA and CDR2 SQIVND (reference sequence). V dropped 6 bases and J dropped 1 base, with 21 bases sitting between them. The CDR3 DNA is TGTGCCAGTAGAGGGCCAAACGCGGGATTATTTAACTATGGCTACACCTTC. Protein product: CASRGPNAGLFNYGYTF.

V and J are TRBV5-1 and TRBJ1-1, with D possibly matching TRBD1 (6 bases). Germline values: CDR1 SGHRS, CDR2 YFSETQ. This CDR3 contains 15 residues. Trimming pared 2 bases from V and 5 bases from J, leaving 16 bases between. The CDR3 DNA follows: TGCGCCAGCAGCTTCGGGGGGGCGCTGGGGACTGAAGCTTTCTTT. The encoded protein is CASSFGGALGTEAFF. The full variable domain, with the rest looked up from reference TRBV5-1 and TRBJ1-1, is KAGVTQTPRYLIKTRGQQVTLSCSPISGHRSVSWYQQTPGQGLQFLFEYFSETQRNKGNFPGRFSGRQFSNSRSEMNVSTLELGDSALYLCASSFGGALGTEAFFGQGTRLTVV.

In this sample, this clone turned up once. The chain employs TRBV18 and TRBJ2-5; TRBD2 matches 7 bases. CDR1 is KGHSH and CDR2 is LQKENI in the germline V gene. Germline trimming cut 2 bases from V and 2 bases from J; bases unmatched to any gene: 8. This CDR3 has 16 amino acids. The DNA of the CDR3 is TGTGCCAGCTCACCAACCCGGGAGGCGGGACAAGAGACCCAGTACTTC. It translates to CASSPTREAGQETQYF.